This T cell receptor beta chain was obtained from a study of blood T cells in healthy people across ages. Points from the study as a whole: Unknown CMV status may confound age-related changes in expanded clones. There were more naive CD4+ cells and higher diversity in long-lived donors than in aged donors. Researchers deemed the diversity estimates from one million T cells underestimates.

The CDR3 extends over 14 amino acids. The V segment lost 5 bases and the J segment 2 bases; nucleotides outside the gene matches: 4. CDR1 is MGHRA, CDR2 YSYEKL, per germline. Ten or more counts support this clonotype. Antigen specificity is unknown. A second PCR, run for roughly 7 to 12 cycles, used a sample-barcoded 5' primer plus a J-beta primer mix. TCRdb recomputed calls from the 5' RACE reads with MiXCR, one row per CDR3 protein. The profile shows about 1.6 million distinct CDR3 sequences, around 36% of them singletons. The rearrangement uses TRBV4-1 and TRBJ2-7; TRBD1 aligns across 9 bases. The sequencing sample was made of blood. The receptor was derived from a woman aged 30 to 39 in good health. The CDR3 DNA reads TGCGCCAGCAGCGGACGACAGGGGGCCTACGAGCAGTACTTC. Its translation is CASSGRQGAYEQYF.